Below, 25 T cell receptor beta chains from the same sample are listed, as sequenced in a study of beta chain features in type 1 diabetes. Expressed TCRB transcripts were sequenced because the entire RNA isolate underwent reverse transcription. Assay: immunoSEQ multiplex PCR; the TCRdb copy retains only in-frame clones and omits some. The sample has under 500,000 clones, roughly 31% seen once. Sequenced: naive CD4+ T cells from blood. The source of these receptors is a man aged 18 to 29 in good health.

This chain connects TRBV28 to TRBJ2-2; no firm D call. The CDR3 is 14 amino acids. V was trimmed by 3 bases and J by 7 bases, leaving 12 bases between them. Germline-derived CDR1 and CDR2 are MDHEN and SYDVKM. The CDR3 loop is CASSFWERNGELFF. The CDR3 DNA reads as TGTGCCAGCAGTTTTTGGGAAAGGAACGGGGAGCTGTTTTTT. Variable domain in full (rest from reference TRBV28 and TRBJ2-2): DVKVTQSSRYLVKRTGEKVFLECVQDMDHENMFWYRQDPGLGLRLIYFSYDVKMKEKGDIPEGYSVSREKKERFSLILESASTNQTSMYLCASSFWERNGELFFGEGSRLTVL.

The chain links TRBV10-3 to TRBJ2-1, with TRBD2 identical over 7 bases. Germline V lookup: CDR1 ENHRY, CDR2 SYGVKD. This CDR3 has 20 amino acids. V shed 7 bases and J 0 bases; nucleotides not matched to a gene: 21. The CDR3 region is CAIKAPLTSGGYRSYNEQFF. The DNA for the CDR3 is TGTGCCATCAAGGCCCCACTAACCTCGGGAGGTTATCGCTCCTACAATGAGCAGTTCTTC.

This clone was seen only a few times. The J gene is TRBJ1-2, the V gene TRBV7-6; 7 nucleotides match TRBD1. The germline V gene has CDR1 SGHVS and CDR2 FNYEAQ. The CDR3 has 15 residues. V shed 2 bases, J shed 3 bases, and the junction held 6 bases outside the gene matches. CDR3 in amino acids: CASSLRDRGDYGYTF. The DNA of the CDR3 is TGTGCCAGCAGCTTAAGGGACAGAGGGGACTATGGCTACACCTTC.

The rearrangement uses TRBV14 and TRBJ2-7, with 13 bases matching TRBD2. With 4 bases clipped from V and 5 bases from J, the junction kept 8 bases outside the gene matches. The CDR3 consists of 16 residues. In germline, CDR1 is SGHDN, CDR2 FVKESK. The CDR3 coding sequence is TGTGCCAGCAGCCGCTCCGGGACTAGCGGGATAAACGAGCAGTACTTC. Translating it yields CASSRSGTSGINEQYF.

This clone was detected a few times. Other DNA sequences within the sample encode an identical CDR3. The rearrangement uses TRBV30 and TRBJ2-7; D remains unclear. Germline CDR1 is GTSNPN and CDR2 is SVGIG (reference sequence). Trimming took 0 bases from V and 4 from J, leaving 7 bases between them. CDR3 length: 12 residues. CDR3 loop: CAWSVVRYEQYF. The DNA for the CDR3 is TGTGCCTGGAGTGTTGTTAGGTACGAGCAGTACTTC.

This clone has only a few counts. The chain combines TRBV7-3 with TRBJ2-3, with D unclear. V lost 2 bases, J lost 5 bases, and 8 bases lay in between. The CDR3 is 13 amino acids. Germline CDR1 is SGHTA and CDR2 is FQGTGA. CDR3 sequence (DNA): TGTGCCAGCAGCTTAGCCTATAGAGATACGCAGTATTTT. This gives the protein CASSLAYRDTQYF.

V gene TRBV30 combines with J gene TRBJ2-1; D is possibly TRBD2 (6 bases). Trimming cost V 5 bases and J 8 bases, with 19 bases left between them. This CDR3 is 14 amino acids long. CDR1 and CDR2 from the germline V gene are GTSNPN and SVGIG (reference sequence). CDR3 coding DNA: TGTGCCTGGTCCCGGGACTCTCAAAGGGATGAGCAGTTCTTC. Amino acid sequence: CAWSRDSQRDEQFF. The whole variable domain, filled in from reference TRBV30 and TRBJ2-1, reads SQTIHQWPATLVQPVGSPLSLECTVEGTSNPNLYWYRQAAGRGLQLLFYSVGIGQISSEVPQNLSASRPQDRQFILSSKKLLLSDSGFYLCAWSRDSQRDEQFFGPGTRLTVL.

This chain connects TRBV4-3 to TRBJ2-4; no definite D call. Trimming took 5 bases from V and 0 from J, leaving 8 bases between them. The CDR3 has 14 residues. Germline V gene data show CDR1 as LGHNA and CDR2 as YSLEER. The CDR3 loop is CASSFDLAKNIQYF. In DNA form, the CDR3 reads TGCGCCAGCAGCTTTGACCTAGCCAAAAACATTCAGTACTTC.

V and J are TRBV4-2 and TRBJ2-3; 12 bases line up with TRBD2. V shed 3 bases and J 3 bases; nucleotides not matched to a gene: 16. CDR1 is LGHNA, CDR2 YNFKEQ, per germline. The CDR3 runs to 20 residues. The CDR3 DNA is TGTGCCAGCAGCCAGCGTGGACTAGCGGGAAGGAGGATGGCAACAGATACGCAGTATTTT. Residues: CASSQRGLAGRRMATDTQYF.

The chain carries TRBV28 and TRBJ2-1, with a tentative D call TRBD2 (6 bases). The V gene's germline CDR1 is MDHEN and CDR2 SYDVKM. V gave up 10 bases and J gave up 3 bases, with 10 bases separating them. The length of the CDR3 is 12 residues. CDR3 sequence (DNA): TGTGCCACGACGACTAGCTACAATGAGCAGTTCTTC. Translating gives CATTTSYNEQFF. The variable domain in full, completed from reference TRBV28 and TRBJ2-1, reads DVKVTQSSRYLVKRTGEKVFLECVQDMDHENMFWYRQDPGLGLRLIYFSYDVKMKEKGDIPEGYSVSREKKERFSLILESASTNQTSMYLCATTTSYNEQFFGPGTRLTVL.

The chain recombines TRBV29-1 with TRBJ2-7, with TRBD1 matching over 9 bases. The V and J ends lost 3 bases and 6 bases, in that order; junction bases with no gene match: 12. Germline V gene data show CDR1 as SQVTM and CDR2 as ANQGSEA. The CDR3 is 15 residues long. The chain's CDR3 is CSVDTGQGIVAEQYF. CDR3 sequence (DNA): TGCAGCGTTGATACGGGACAGGGCATCGTCGCCGAGCAGTACTTC.

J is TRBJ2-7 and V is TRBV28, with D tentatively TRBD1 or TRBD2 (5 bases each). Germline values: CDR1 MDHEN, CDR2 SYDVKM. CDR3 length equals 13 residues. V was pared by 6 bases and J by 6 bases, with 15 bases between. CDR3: CASRGPGGGEQYF. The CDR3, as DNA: TGTGCCAGCAGAGGCCCTGGGGGTGGCGAGCAGTACTTC.

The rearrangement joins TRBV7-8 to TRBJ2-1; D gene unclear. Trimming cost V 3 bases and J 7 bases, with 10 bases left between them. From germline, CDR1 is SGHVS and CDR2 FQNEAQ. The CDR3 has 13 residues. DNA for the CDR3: TGTGCCAGCAGCTTTATACCGGGTAATGAGCAGTTCTTC. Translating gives CASSFIPGNEQFF.

The CDR3 nucleotides read TGTGCCAGCAGTCGGACAGGGAGCAATGAGCAGTTCTTC. Its translation: CASSRTGSNEQFF. The chain links TRBV6-5 to TRBJ2-1; 8 bases fit TRBD1. The CDR3 consists of 13 residues. The J segment lost 6 bases and the V segment lost 5 bases, leaving 3 bases of the junction unmatched. In germline, CDR1 is MNHEY, CDR2 SVGAGI.

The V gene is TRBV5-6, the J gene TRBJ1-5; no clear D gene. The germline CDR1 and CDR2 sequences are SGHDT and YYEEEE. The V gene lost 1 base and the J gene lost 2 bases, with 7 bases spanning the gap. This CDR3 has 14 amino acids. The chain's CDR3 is CASSLYLGNQPQHF. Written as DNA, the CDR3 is TGTGCCAGCAGCTTGTACCTGGGCAATCAGCCCCAGCATTTT.

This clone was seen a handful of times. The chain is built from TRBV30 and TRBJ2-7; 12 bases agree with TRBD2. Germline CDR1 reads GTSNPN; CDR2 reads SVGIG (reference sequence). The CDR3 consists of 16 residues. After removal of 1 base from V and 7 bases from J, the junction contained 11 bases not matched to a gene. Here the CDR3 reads CAWSAILAGGLGEQYF. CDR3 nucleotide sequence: TGTGCCTGGAGTGCCATCCTAGCGGGAGGGCTAGGGGAGCAGTACTTC.

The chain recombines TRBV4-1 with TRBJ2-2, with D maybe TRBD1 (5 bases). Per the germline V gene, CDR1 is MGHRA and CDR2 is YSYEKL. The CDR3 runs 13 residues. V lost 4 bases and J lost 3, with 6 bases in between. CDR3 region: CASSPRDTGELFF. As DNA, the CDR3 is TGCGCCAGCAGCCCCAGGGACACCGGGGAGCTGTTTTTT.

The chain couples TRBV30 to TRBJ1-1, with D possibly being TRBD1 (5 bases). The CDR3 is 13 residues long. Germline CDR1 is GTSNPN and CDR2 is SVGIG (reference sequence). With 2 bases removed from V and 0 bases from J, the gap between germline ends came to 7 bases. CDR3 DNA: TGTGCCTGGAGTTTGACAGTGAACACTGAAGCTTTCTTT. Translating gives CAWSLTVNTEAFF.

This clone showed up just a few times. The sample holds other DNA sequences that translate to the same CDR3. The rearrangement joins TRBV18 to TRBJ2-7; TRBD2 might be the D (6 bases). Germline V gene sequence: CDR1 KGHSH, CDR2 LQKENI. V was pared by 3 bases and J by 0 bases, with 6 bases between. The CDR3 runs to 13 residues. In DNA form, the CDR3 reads TGTGCCAGCTCACCCGGGAGCTCCTACGAGCAGTACTTC. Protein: CASSPGSSYEQYF.

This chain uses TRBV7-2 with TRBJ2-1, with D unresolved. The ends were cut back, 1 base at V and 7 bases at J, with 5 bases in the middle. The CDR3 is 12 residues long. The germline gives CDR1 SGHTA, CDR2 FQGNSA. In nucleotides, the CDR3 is TGTGCCAGCAGCTTAGTGTTAAATGAGCAGTTCTTC. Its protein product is CASSLVLNEQFF.

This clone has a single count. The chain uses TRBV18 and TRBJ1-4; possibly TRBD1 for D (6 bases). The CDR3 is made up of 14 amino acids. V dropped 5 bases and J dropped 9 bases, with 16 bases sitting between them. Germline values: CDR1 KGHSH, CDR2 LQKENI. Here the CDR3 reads CASSSAGASQKLFF. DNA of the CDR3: TGTGCCAGCTCATCCGCGGGGGCCTCTCAAAAACTGTTTTTT.

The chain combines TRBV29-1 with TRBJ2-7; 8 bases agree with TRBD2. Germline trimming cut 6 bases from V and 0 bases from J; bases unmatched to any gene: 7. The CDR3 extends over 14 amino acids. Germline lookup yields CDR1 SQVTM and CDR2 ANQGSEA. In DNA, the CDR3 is TGCAGCGTCGCGGGCGGGACTAGCTCCTACGAGCAGTACTTC. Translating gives CSVAGGTSSYEQYF.

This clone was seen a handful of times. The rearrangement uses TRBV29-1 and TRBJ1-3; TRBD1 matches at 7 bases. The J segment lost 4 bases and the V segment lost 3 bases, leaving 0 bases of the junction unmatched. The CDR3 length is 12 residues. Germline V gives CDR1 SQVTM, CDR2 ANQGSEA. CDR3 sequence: CSVETGGNTIYF. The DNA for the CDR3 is TGCAGCGTTGAGACAGGGGGAAACACCATATATTTT.

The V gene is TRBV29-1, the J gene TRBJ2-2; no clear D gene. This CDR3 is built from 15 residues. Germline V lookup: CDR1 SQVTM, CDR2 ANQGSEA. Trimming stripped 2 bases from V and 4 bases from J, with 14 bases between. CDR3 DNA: TGCAGCGTTGAATTACGGCTATCGGGCACCGGGGAGCTGTTTTTT. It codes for CSVELRLSGTGELFF.

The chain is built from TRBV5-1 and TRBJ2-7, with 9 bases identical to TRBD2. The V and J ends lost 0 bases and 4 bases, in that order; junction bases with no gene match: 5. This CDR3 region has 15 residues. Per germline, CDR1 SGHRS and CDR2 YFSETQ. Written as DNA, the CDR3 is TGCGCCAGCAGCTTGGAGCTAGCGGGGAAGTACGAGCAGTACTTC. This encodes CASSLELAGKYEQYF.